Listed below are T cell receptor beta chains from one sample, sequenced in a study of control samples from healthy donors and cancer patients. Some clones are missing from TCRdb's copy, which holds only in-frame ones; the method was immunoSEQ multiplex PCR. The data contain roughly 88,000 clones, 90% to 95% of them seen just once; the ten biggest clones take up over 0.85%. Sequenced material: blood. The receptors here all came from a woman in her twenties or thirties in good health. Both conserved end residues are part of each CDR3. D genes are given only for firm matches. Some rows have no size entry. The others give once, few or many, or a class for an expanded clone.

v_call: TRBV5-1
d_call: NA
clone_size: NA
j_call: TRBJ1-4
cdr3_nt: TGCGCCAGCAGTGAGGGAGGGTCGTCTAATGAAAAACTGTTTTTT
cdr3_aa: CASSEGGSSNEKLFF

v_call: TRBV5-1
d_call: TRBD1
clone_size: NA
j_call: TRBJ2-7
cdr3_nt: TGCGCCAGCAGCTTGGCCGGGACAGGGTCCTACGAGCAGTACTTC
cdr3_aa: CASSLAGTGSYEQYF

v_call: TRBV11-2
d_call: TRBD2
clone_size: once
j_call: TRBJ2-1
cdr3_nt: TGTGCCAGCAGCAAAAAGTTAGCGGGAGCCTACAATGAGCAGTTCTTC
cdr3_aa: CASSKKLAGAYNEQFF

v_call: TRBV6-5
d_call: NA
clone_size: NA
j_call: TRBJ1-1
cdr3_nt: TGTGCCAGCAGTTACTCGGACATGAGCGCTGAAGCTTTCTTT
cdr3_aa: CASSYSDMSAEAFF

v_call: TRBV10-3
d_call: TRBD1
clone_size: once
j_call: TRBJ1-5
cdr3_nt: TGTGCCATCAGGGTACAGGGGGCGGCCCAGCATTTT
cdr3_aa: CAIRVQGAAQHF

v_call: TRBV7-9
d_call: TRBD2
clone_size: NA
j_call: TRBJ2-3
cdr3_nt: TGTGCCAGCAGCCCAAGGCGGGGGTGGGATACGCAGTATTTT
cdr3_aa: CASSPRRGWDTQYF

v_call: TRBV18
d_call: TRBD1
clone_size: NA
j_call: TRBJ1-2
cdr3_nt: TGTGCCAGCTCAACCGCGGGACAGGGGGCCGTTGGCTACACCTTC
cdr3_aa: CASSTAGQGAVGYTF

v_call: TRBV11-3
d_call: TRBD2
clone_size: NA
j_call: TRBJ2-3
cdr3_nt: TGTGCCAGCAGCTTAGCCGGGACTAGCGGGGGCACAGATACGCAGTATTTT
cdr3_aa: CASSLAGTSGGTDTQYF

v_call: TRBV6-5
d_call: NA
clone_size: NA
j_call: TRBJ2-4
cdr3_nt: TGTGCCAGCAGACCCTCTGACAGGCCCTTAAACATTCAGTACTTC
cdr3_aa: CASRPSDRPLNIQYF

v_call: TRBV6-5
d_call: TRBD1
clone_size: once
j_call: TRBJ1-1
cdr3_nt: TGTGCCAGTTGCGGGACAGGGAACACTGAAGCTTTCTTT
cdr3_aa: CASCGTGNTEAFF

v_call: TRBV7-9
d_call: NA
clone_size: once
j_call: TRBJ1-6
cdr3_nt: TGTGCCAGCAGCTTAGCCCGGGTAGGGGATTCACCCCTCCACTTT
cdr3_aa: CASSLARVGDSPLHF

v_call: TRBV7-3
d_call: NA
clone_size: NA
j_call: TRBJ1-1
cdr3_nt: TGTGCCAGCAGCTTAATGGATGGGGGGAACACTGAAGCTTTCTTT
cdr3_aa: CASSLMDGGNTEAFF

v_call: TRBV29-1
d_call: TRBD1
clone_size: NA
j_call: TRBJ1-3
cdr3_nt: TGCAGCGTCCTAAGCAGGGGGACAGCTGGAAACACCATATATTTT
cdr3_aa: CSVLSRGTAGNTIYF

v_call: TRBV30
d_call: TRBD1
clone_size: NA
j_call: TRBJ1-2
cdr3_nt: TGTGCCTGGAGGGGACAGGATTACAACTATGGCTACACCTTC
cdr3_aa: CAWRGQDYNYGYTF

v_call: TRBV28
d_call: NA
clone_size: once
j_call: TRBJ1-1
cdr3_nt: TGTGCCAGCAGCCTCATTAACACTGAAGCTTTCTTT
cdr3_aa: CASSLINTEAFF

v_call: TRBV13
d_call: TRBD2
clone_size: NA
j_call: TRBJ2-3
cdr3_nt: TGTGCCAGCAGCCCTCCCGCCGGGGGGGCCCCCACAGATACGCAGTATTTT
cdr3_aa: CASSPPAGGAPTDTQYF

v_call: TRBV27
d_call: NA
clone_size: NA
j_call: TRBJ1-4
cdr3_nt: TGTGCCAGCATCCGTGATCGGGCTAATGAAAAACTGTTTTTT
cdr3_aa: CASIRDRANEKLFF

v_call: TRBV4-1
d_call: NA
clone_size: NA
j_call: TRBJ2-5
cdr3_nt: TGCGCCAGCAGCGGACAGAACCAAGAGACCCAGTACTTC
cdr3_aa: CASSGQNQETQYF

v_call: TRBV7-8
d_call: TRBD1
clone_size: NA
j_call: TRBJ1-6
cdr3_nt: TGTGCCAGCAGCCTAATGGGACAGCCCGGAGGAATTCACCCCCTCCACTTT
cdr3_aa: CASSLMGQPGGIHPLHF

v_call: TRBV19
d_call: TRBD1
clone_size: NA
j_call: TRBJ1-4
cdr3_nt: TGTGCCAGTAGGCCGGACAGGGAGAGCGAAAAACTGTTTTTT
cdr3_aa: CASRPDRESEKLFF

v_call: TRBV9
d_call: NA
clone_size: few
j_call: TRBJ2-3
cdr3_nt: TGTGCCAGCGGCAGAACAGATACGCAGTATTTT
cdr3_aa: CASGRTDTQYF

v_call: TRBV3-1/TRBV3-2
d_call: TRBD1
clone_size: NA
j_call: TRBJ1-5
cdr3_nt: TGTGCCAGCAGCCAAGATTCTCCAGGGGGAAGCAATCAGCCCCAGCATTTT
cdr3_aa: CASSQDSPGGSNQPQHF

v_call: TRBV3-1/TRBV3-2
d_call: NA
clone_size: NA
j_call: TRBJ1-1
cdr3_nt: TGTGCCAGCAGCCAAGGATCTCTTGAAGCTTTCTTT
cdr3_aa: CASSQGSLEAFF

v_call: TRBV19
d_call: NA
clone_size: NA
j_call: TRBJ1-2
cdr3_nt: TGTGCCAGTAGTATAGTATCCGGGCTTAGCTATGGCTACACCTTC
cdr3_aa: CASSIVSGLSYGYTF

v_call: TRBV6-5
d_call: TRBD1
clone_size: NA
j_call: TRBJ1-2
cdr3_nt: TGTGCCAGCAGTCAAACCCGGGACAGATTTTATGGCTACACCTTC
cdr3_aa: CASSQTRDRFYGYTF

v_call: TRBV5-1
d_call: TRBD2
clone_size: NA
j_call: TRBJ2-1
cdr3_nt: TGCGCCAGCAGCTTTATACTAGCGGGCACAGTCAATGAGCAGTTCTTC
cdr3_aa: CASSFILAGTVNEQFF

v_call: TRBV6-5
d_call: NA
clone_size: NA
j_call: TRBJ2-6
cdr3_nt: TGTGCCAGCAGTAGCAGGGTATCTGGGGCCAACGTCCTGACTTTC
cdr3_aa: CASSSRVSGANVLTF

v_call: TRBV18
d_call: NA
clone_size: NA
j_call: TRBJ2-1
cdr3_nt: TGTGCCAGCTCACCACAGGGATACAATGAGCAGTTCTTC
cdr3_aa: CASSPQGYNEQFF

v_call: TRBV15
d_call: TRBD1
clone_size: NA
j_call: TRBJ1-3
cdr3_nt: TGTGCCACCAGCTGGGGACAGGGCGCTGGAAACACCATATATTTT
cdr3_aa: CATSWGQGAGNTIYF

v_call: TRBV5-1
d_call: NA
clone_size: NA
j_call: TRBJ1-6
cdr3_nt: TGCGCCAGCAGCCGAGGGACACTTTCTTCTTCACCCCTCCACTTT
cdr3_aa: CASSRGTLSSSPLHF

v_call: TRBV10-3
d_call: TRBD1
clone_size: NA
j_call: TRBJ2-5
cdr3_nt: TGTGCCATCAGTACTGACAGGGGATCCCAAGAGACCCAGTACTTC
cdr3_aa: CAISTDRGSQETQYF

v_call: TRBV7-8
d_call: NA
clone_size: NA
j_call: TRBJ2-7
cdr3_nt: TGTGCCAGCAGCTTACTAGGGGTCGAGCAGTACTTC
cdr3_aa: CASSLLGVEQYF

v_call: TRBV9
d_call: TRBD2
clone_size: NA
j_call: TRBJ2-5
cdr3_nt: TGTGCCAGCAGCTCGCTAGCGGGGGGTCAAGAGACCCAGTACTTC
cdr3_aa: CASSSLAGGQETQYF

v_call: TRBV11-3
d_call: NA
clone_size: NA
j_call: TRBJ2-1
cdr3_nt: TGTGCCAGCAGCTTAGGAGGAGCGAATGAGCAGTTCTTC
cdr3_aa: CASSLGGANEQFF

v_call: TRBV30
d_call: NA
clone_size: once
j_call: TRBJ1-3
cdr3_nt: TGTGCCTGGACCTCCAGGGGACGAAACACCATATATTTT
cdr3_aa: CAWTSRGRNTIYF

v_call: TRBV3-1/TRBV3-2
d_call: NA
clone_size: NA
j_call: TRBJ1-2
cdr3_nt: TGTGCCAGCACCGGGACACGGTATGGCTACACCTTC
cdr3_aa: CASTGTRYGYTF

v_call: TRBV7-3
d_call: TRBD2
clone_size: once
j_call: TRBJ2-1
cdr3_nt: TGTGCCAGCAACCCTAGCGGGGGGGCCATAGGTGAGCAGTTCTTC
cdr3_aa: CASNPSGGAIGEQFF

v_call: TRBV11-3
d_call: NA
clone_size: NA
j_call: TRBJ1-3
cdr3_nt: TGTGCCAGCAGCTTTGAGGATGGAAACACCATATATTTT
cdr3_aa: CASSFEDGNTIYF

v_call: TRBV27
d_call: TRBD1
clone_size: NA
j_call: TRBJ1-6
cdr3_nt: TGTGCCAGCACCCTGACAGGGAACCCCTTTGCTTCGTATAATTCACCCCTCCACTTT
cdr3_aa: CASTLTGNPFASYNSPLHF

v_call: TRBV24-1
d_call: NA
clone_size: few
j_call: TRBJ2-7
cdr3_nt: TGTGCCACCAGTGCTGGAACTCGGGGCTACGAGCAGTACTTC
cdr3_aa: CATSAGTRGYEQYF

v_call: TRBV12-5
d_call: NA
clone_size: NA
j_call: TRBJ2-1
cdr3_nt: TGTGCTAGTGGTCCTCTTCGTGGGATTTACTACAATGAGCAGTTCTTC
cdr3_aa: CASGPLRGIYYNEQFF

v_call: TRBV19
d_call: NA
clone_size: NA
j_call: TRBJ2-3
cdr3_nt: TGTGCCAGTAGGAAGGTGGCAGGTTTCACAGATACGCAGTATTTT
cdr3_aa: CASRKVAGFTDTQYF